One sample yielded the 26 T cell receptor beta chains listed below, sequenced in a study of vaccination and CD4 T cells after COVID-19. The Oncomine TCR Beta short-read assay sequenced DNA from cultured CD4+ T cells. TCRdb called the PCR reads again in MiXCR, with one record for every CDR3 protein. The sample contains roughly 23,000 distinct CDR3 sequences, about 40% of which appear only once. Their recognized antigens are unknown. The sample's time point: late sampling 161 to 241 days after vaccination in a few convalescent patients. Sample treatment: roughly ten-day PBMC culture with coronavirus spike peptide pools or control peptides (ViraFEST assay). Sample: CD4+ T cells from blood, cultured in vitro, taken about 7 months after SARS-CoV-2 vaccination. These receptors all stem from a human donor who had recovered from COVID-19.

This clonotype was detected once. The gene calls are TRBV11-3 and TRBJ2-1; possibly TRBD1 or TRBD2 for D (5 bases each). V lost 5 bases and J lost 0, with 11 bases in between. Germline CDR1 is SGHNT and CDR2 is YENEEA. The CDR3 is made up of 15 amino acids. The CDR3: CASSRGTASYNEQFF. The CDR3, as DNA: TGTGCCAGCAGCCGTGGGACGGCCTCCTACAATGAGCAGTTCTTC.

The V call is TRBV6-5, the J call TRBJ1-1; no reliable D call. The CDR3 sequence is 12 residues long. Trimming pared 0 bases from V and 3 bases from J, leaving 2 bases between. Germline CDR1 MNHEY, CDR2 SVGAGI. In nucleotides, the CDR3 is TGTGCCAGCAGTTACTCGGACACTGAAGCTTTCTTT. Its translation is CASSYSDTEAFF.

In its sample, this clonotype was seen a few times. The chain couples TRBV6-1 to TRBJ2-5; TRBD2 matches 8 bases. Germline values: CDR1 MNHNS, CDR2 SASEGT. This CDR3 has 13 residues. CDR3 DNA: TGTGCGACGGGGGGGGAGCGACAAGAGACCCAGTACTTC. Residues: CATGGERQETQYF.

This clonotype was picked up a small number of times. The V call is TRBV6-2 or TRBV6-3, the J call TRBJ2-7; TRBD2 matches 8 bases. The CDR3 spans 16 residues. The junction had 12 bases not matched to a gene; V was cut back by 2 bases and J by 6 bases. Germline V gene sequence: CDR1 MNHEY, CDR2 SVGEGT. CDR3 in amino acids: CASSYARTSPNREQYF. CDR3 DNA: TGTGCCAGCAGTTACGCGAGGACTAGCCCCAATCGCGAGCAGTACTTC.

The chain has TRBV18 and TRBJ2-5, with D tentatively TRBD1 (5 bases). The CDR3 extends over 13 amino acids. CDR1 is KGHSH, CDR2 LQKENI, per germline. V shed 5 bases and J shed 2 bases, with 9 bases lying between them. CDR3 protein: CASSTGYQETQYF. The CDR3 region has the DNA TGTGCCAGCTCAACAGGATATCAAGAGACCCAGTACTTC.

The chain combines TRBV19 with TRBJ2-3, with 8 bases that match TRBD1. The CDR3 totals 14 residues. The trim removed 6 bases at V and 1 base at J, leaving 3 bases unmatched. Germline V gives CDR1 LNHDA, CDR2 SQIVND (reference sequence). The CDR3 nucleotides read TGTGCCAGTAGCCTACAGGGGGGCACAGATACGCAGTATTTT. This gives the protein CASSLQGGTDTQYF.

This clonotype was picked up a small number of times. This chain joins TRBV27 and TRBJ2-3; 8 nucleotides match TRBD2. CDR1 MNHEY and CDR2 SMNVEV come from the germline V gene (reference sequence). The CDR3 has 15 residues. With V trimmed by 1 base and J by 5 bases, 5 bases remained unmatched. The DNA for the CDR3 is TGTGCCAGCAGTTTATATTCGGGAGGGATAGATACGCAGTATTTT. The encoded protein is CASSLYSGGIDTQYF.

This chain uses TRBV20-1 with TRBJ2-7; either TRBD1 or TRBD2 may supply D (6 bases each). CDR1 DFQATT and CDR2 SNEGSKA come from the germline V gene (reference sequence). Between the trimmed V and J ends, which lost 3 bases and 0 bases, there was a span of 15 bases. The CDR3 totals 15 residues. The CDR3 DNA follows: TGCAGTGCTAGTGTCCGGGGGCGGCCCTCCTACGAGCAGTACTTC. It codes for CSASVRGRPSYEQYF.

This clonotype was observed a few times. Here the CDR3 reads CASSLDRVQETQYF. The CDR3 nucleotides read TGTGCCAGCAGCTTAGACAGGGTCCAAGAGACCCAGTACTTC. V is TRBV7-2 and J is TRBJ2-5; possibly TRBD1 for D (6 bases). CDR1 is SGHTA, CDR2 FQGNSA, per germline. This CDR3 contains 14 residues. V was shortened by 1 base and J by 1 base, with 7 bases between the two germline ends.

A few counts support this clonotype. The chain combines TRBV15 with TRBJ2-1, with 9 bases matching TRBD2. This CDR3 has 17 amino acids. V trimming: 4 bases; J trimming: 6 bases; junction bases outside the gene matches: 13. Germline V gives CDR1 LNHNV, CDR2 YYDKDF (reference sequence). The CDR3: CATSTRYGSGSRNEQFF. Here the CDR3 DNA reads TGTGCCACCAGCACGAGGTACGGTAGCGGGAGTCGCAATGAGCAGTTCTTC.

V is TRBV11-2 and J is TRBJ1-5, with no clear D. V was pared by 1 base and J by 7 bases, with 5 bases between. Germline loops: CDR1 SGHAT, CDR2 FQNNGV. This CDR3 has 12 amino acids. In DNA, the CDR3 is TGTGCCAGCAGCTTAGTAGGGCAGCCCCAGCATTTT. It codes for CASSLVGQPQHF.

There are a few counts of this clonotype. The V call is TRBV7-8, the J call TRBJ1-2; D call uncertain. The germline V gene encodes CDR1 SGHVS and CDR2 FQNEAQ. Trimming stripped 3 bases from V and 1 base from J, with 15 bases between. The CDR3 consists of 16 residues. The CDR3 here is CASSLEETSVNYGYTF. The DNA for the CDR3 is TGTGCCAGCAGCTTGGAAGAGACATCCGTTAACTATGGCTACACCTTC.

The chain couples TRBV6-1 to TRBJ1-1, with TRBD1 matching 8 bases. This CDR3 has 14 amino acids. CDR1 and CDR2 (germline): MNHNS, SASEGT. After removal of 6 bases from V and 5 bases from J, the junction contained 8 bases not matched to a gene. This CDR3 reads CASRTLGQETEAFF. The CDR3 nucleotides read TGTGCCAGCAGAACCCTGGGACAGGAGACTGAAGCTTTCTTT.

The chain uses TRBV6-5 and TRBJ2-5; a possible D gene is TRBD2 (7 bases). Germline V gene data show CDR1 as MNHEY and CDR2 as SVGAGI. V lost 3 bases and J 2 bases, leaving 10 bases between the germline ends. The CDR3 consists of 14 residues. The CDR3 is CASSYRGGQETQYF. DNA of the CDR3: TGTGCCAGCAGTTATAGGGGGGGTCAAGAGACCCAGTACTTC.

The chain joins TRBV20-1 to TRBJ2-7, with a tentative D call TRBD2 (5 bases). With 3 bases removed from V and 3 bases from J, the gap between germline ends came to 15 bases. Germline V CDR1 and CDR2: DFQATT, SNEGSKA (reference sequence). The CDR3 is made up of 14 amino acids. Here the CDR3 reads CSASWGLASYEQYF. The CDR3 DNA reads TGCAGTGCTAGCTGGGGTCTAGCTAGCTACGAGCAGTACTTC.

This chain joins TRBV20-1 and TRBJ2-7; D possibly uses TRBD1 or TRBD2 (5 bases each). V gave up 5 bases and J gave up 2 bases, with 10 bases separating them. The CDR3 is 12 residues long. Germline V gives CDR1 DFQATT, CDR2 SNEGSKA (reference sequence). The CDR3: CSALRGTYEQYF. In nucleotides, the CDR3 is TGCAGTGCTTTACGGGGCACCTACGAGCAGTACTTC.

This clonotype has a handful of counts. This sequence joins TRBV28 and TRBJ1-1; D possibly corresponds to TRBD1 (6 bases). The germline V gene has CDR1 MDHEN and CDR2 SYDVKM. The CDR3 extends over 16 amino acids. V lost 8 bases, J lost 2 bases, and 21 bases lay in between. The chain's CDR3 is CASSWGGTHGNTEAFF. The CDR3 nucleotides read TGTGCCAGCTCCTGGGGTGGGACACACGGCAACACTGAAGCTTTCTTT.

By sample share, this clonotype is medium-sized. The chain joins TRBV12-2 to TRBJ2-1; the table's D call, TRBD2, has no DNA check behind it. TRBV12-2 is noted as a pseudogene. The length of the CDR3 is 15 residues. CDR3: CASRVRGPRYNEQFF. The CDR3 DNA reads as TGTGCAAGTCGCGTTCGTGGGCCGCGTTACAATGAGCAGTTCTTC.

In this sample, this clonotype turned up a few times. J is TRBJ2-7 and V is TRBV7-2, with D tentatively TRBD2 (5 bases). This CDR3 is 14 amino acids long. V lost 2 bases, J lost 4 bases, and 12 bases lay in between. Germline V CDR1 and CDR2: SGHTA, FQGNSA. The CDR3 spells CASSLSGLGYEQYF. DNA for the CDR3: TGTGCCAGCAGCTTAAGCGGACTCGGATACGAGCAGTACTTC. The full variable domain, completed using reference TRBV7-2 and TRBJ2-7, is GAGVSQSPSNKVTEKGKDVELRCDPISGHTALYWYRQSLGQGLEFLIYFQGNSAPDKSGLPSDRFSAERTGGSVSTLTIQRTQQEDSAVYLCASSLSGLGYEQYFGPGTRLTVT.

This clonotype has more than one count but fewer than ten. The V gene is TRBV7-9, the J gene TRBJ1-6; possibly TRBD1 for D (6 bases). Germline CDR1 and CDR2: SEHNR and FQNEAQ (reference sequence). Trimming stripped 1 base from V and 12 bases from J, with 10 bases between. CDR3 length: 13 amino acids. CDR3: CASSLDQGQPLHF. CDR3 sequence (DNA): TGTGCCAGCAGCTTAGACCAGGGACAACCCCTCCACTTT.

The chain recombines TRBV7-8 with TRBJ2-2; the match to TRBD1 covers 8 bases. J gave up 4 bases and V 1 base, and 8 bases lay outside the gene matches. The CDR3 spans 17 residues. From germline, CDR1 is SGHVS and CDR2 FQNEAQ. The DNA of the CDR3 is TGTGCCAGCAGCTTAGGACCGGGACAGGTTATCACCGGGGAGCTGTTTTTT. Protein sequence: CASSLGPGQVITGELFF.

The chain employs TRBV24-1 and TRBJ2-2, with D tentatively TRBD1 or TRBD2 (5 bases each). This CDR3 has 16 residues. Germline-derived CDR1 and CDR2 are KGHDR and SFDVKD. Trimming shortened V by 4 bases and J by 1 base, and 12 bases separated the two germline ends. CDR3 bases: TGTGCCACCAGTGACCCGGGACCGAAGAACACCGGGGAGCTGTTTTTT. Translation gives CATSDPGPKNTGELFF.

The chain employs TRBV27 and TRBJ2-3, with 9 bases matching TRBD1. CDR3 length: 14 residues. The V gene end was trimmed by 5 bases and the J gene end by 6 bases; junction bases not matched to a gene: 6. Germline-derived CDR1 and CDR2 are MNHEY and SMNVEV (reference sequence). In DNA form, the CDR3 reads TGTGCCAGCAGTATTAACAGGGGGCGGGATACGCAGTATTTT. It translates to CASSINRGRDTQYF.

This clonotype was counted a few times. The chain recombines TRBV7-8 with TRBJ2-5; D is unclear. The CDR3 is 13 residues long. Trimming cost V 8 bases and J 3 bases, with 13 bases left between them. Per germline, CDR1 SGHVS and CDR2 FQNEAQ. The CDR3 DNA follows: TGTGCCAGCCGAATCAGGCTGAAAGAGACCCAGTACTTC. Amino acid sequence: CASRIRLKETQYF.

The chain joins TRBV18 to TRBJ2-7; the match to TRBD1 covers 12 bases. Germline V lookup: CDR1 KGHSH, CDR2 LQKENI. V lost 3 bases and J lost 2; bases outside the gene matches: 2. CDR3 length equals 15 residues. The CDR3 DNA reads TGTGCCAGCTCACCGGGACAGGGGGCAGCCTACGAGCAGTACTTC. Its translation is CASSPGQGAAYEQYF. The whole variable domain, filled in from reference TRBV18 and TRBJ2-7, reads NAGVMQNPRHLVRRRGQEARLRCSPMKGHSHVYWYRQLPEEGLKFMVYLQKENIIDESGMPKERFSAEFPKEGPSILRIQQVVRGDSAAYFCASSPGQGAAYEQYFGPGTRLTVT.

The rearrangement joins TRBV29-1 to TRBJ1-2; no clear D. There are 11 residues in the CDR3. V dropped 5 bases and J dropped 8 bases, with 12 bases sitting between them. The germline gives CDR1 SQVTM, CDR2 ANQGSEA. The CDR3 sequence is CSVSGQQGYTF. CDR3 bases: TGCAGCGTTTCTGGGCAGCAGGGCTACACCTTC.